One TCR beta chain is described in this entry. The antigen is not known. Profiling relied on immunoSEQ multiplex PCR, and the TCRdb table lists in-frame clones only, not all of them. Among 35,000 to 40,000 clones, approximately 86% were seen once, and the ten largest hold around 1.8%. The data originate from a study of OX40 agonist ivuxolimab in advanced cancers. CDR3 length: 13 residues. Per germline, CDR1 GTSNPN and CDR2 SVGIG (reference sequence). V shed 1 base and J shed 8 bases, with 14 bases lying between them. Findings of the study overall: CD8+ T cells showed, on average, more clonal expansion than CD4+ cells. Antigen specificity was not determined for the expanded peripheral T cells.

The TCR originated in an adult with an advanced solid tumor such as melanoma, head and neck, liver or kidney cancer. The sample was CD4+ or CD8+ T cells sorted from blood, taken in a trial of the OX40 agonist ivuxolimab. The rearrangement uses TRBV30 and TRBJ1-2, with a tentative D call TRBD1 (5 bases). The CDR3 nucleotides are TGTGCCTGGAGTGCCGGGACCTTAGGGGGCTACACCTTC. This encodes CAWSAGTLGGYTF. The complete variable domain, with remaining parts taken from reference TRBV30 and TRBJ1-2, reads SQTIHQWPATLVQPVGSPLSLECTVEGTSNPNLYWYRQAAGRGLQLLFYSVGIGQISSEVPQNLSASRPQDRQFILSSKKLLLSDSGFYLCAWSAGTLGGYTFGSGTRLTVV.